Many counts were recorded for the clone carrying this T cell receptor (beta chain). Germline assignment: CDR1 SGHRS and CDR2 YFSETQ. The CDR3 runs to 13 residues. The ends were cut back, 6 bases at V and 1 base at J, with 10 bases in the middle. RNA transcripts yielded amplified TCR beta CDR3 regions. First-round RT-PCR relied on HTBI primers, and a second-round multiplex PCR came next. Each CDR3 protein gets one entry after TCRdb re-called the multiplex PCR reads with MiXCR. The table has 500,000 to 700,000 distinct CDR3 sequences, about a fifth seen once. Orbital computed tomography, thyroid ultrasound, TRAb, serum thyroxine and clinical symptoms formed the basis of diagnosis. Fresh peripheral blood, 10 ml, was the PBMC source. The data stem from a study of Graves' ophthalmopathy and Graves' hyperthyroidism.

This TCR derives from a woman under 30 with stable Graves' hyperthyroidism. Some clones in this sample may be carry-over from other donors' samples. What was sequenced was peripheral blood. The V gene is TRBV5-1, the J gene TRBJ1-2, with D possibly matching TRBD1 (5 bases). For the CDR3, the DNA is TGCGCCAGCACCATAGACAGTAACTATGGCTACACCTTC. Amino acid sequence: CASTIDSNYGYTF.